These 13 T cell receptor beta chains came from one sample sequenced in a study of regulatory T cells in long-lasting Graves disease. Time point in this sample: newly diagnosed GD, antithyroid drugs for less than 3 months. PBMC RNA was the source of the TCR library. Arm-PCR with iRepertoire HTBI primers amplified the CDR3 regions for these TCR beta libraries. TCRdb reanalysed the multiplex PCR reads using MiXCR and keeps one entry per CDR3 protein. The sample carries 450,000 to 500,000 distinct CDR3 sequences, 15% to 20% recorded once. This sample also appeared in a second study, on T cells in Graves' hyperthyroidism and ophthalmopathy.

The sequenced sample was peripheral blood mononuclear cells (PBMCs), obtained at new diagnosis, from a patient treated with antithyroid drugs. These receptors came from a man in his forties with Graves disease.

Of note for this clonotype: A read error may explain this, as a much larger clone is one base away. The chain employs TRBV9 and TRBJ2-3, with D tentatively TRBD1 or TRBD2 (5 bases each). CDR3 size: 15 residues. V lost 2 bases to trimming and J lost 0 bases, with 10 bases between them. Germline CDR1 reads SGDLS; CDR2 reads YYNGEE. CDR3 sequence (DNA): TGTGCCAGCAGCGTGGGACGGGTTAGCACAGATACGCAGTATTTT. It translates to CASSVGRVSTDTQYF.

V and J are TRBV25-1 and TRBJ1-1, with 9 bases identical to TRBD1. This CDR3 has 13 amino acids. With 9 bases clipped from V and 10 bases from J, the junction kept 12 bases outside the gene matches. Germline V gene data show CDR1 as MGHDK and CDR2 as SYGVNS. CDR3 in amino acids: CASKVTGGVGAFF. The CDR3 bases are TGTGCCAGTAAGGTTACAGGGGGCGTAGGAGCTTTCTTT.

The V gene is TRBV6-9, the J gene TRBJ2-7, with D perhaps matching TRBD1 (6 bases). CDR1 MNHGY and CDR2 SVAAGI come from the germline V gene. V lost 4 bases to trimming and J lost 5 bases, with 15 bases between them. This CDR3 has 14 amino acids. The CDR3 DNA reads TGTGCCAGCAGTTTCACAGGGACCTCTCACGAGCAGTACTTC. Its protein is CASSFTGTSHEQYF.

This clonotype was seen ten or more times. The V gene is TRBV28, the J gene TRBJ2-1; 7 bases match TRBD1. Germline V gives CDR1 MDHEN, CDR2 SYDVKM. The CDR3 is made up of 15 amino acids. V dropped 5 bases and J dropped 2; count of bases not matched to a gene: 6. The CDR3: CASSTPGQAYNEQFF. In DNA, the CDR3 is TGTGCCAGCAGTACTCCAGGACAGGCCTACAATGAGCAGTTCTTC.

The genes are TRBV18 and TRBJ2-5, with D perhaps TRBD1 or TRBD2 (5 bases each). CDR3 length: 15 residues. V was shortened by 5 bases and J by 1 base, with 14 bases between the two germline ends. CDR1 KGHSH and CDR2 LQKENI come from the germline V gene. The CDR3 DNA reads as TGTGCCAGCTCAATCCGAGGGGAGCGCCAAGAGACCCAGTACTTC. Translation: CASSIRGERQETQYF. The entire variable domain, with the rest obtained from reference TRBV18 and TRBJ2-5, is as follows: NAGVMQNPRHLVRRRGQEARLRCSPMKGHSHVYWYRQLPEEGLKFMVYLQKENIIDESGMPKERFSAEFPKEGPSILRIQQVVRGDSAAYFCASSIRGERQETQYFGPGTRLLVL.

This clonotype was picked up a small number of times. The chain uses TRBV6-1 and TRBJ1-6; 7 nucleotides line up with TRBD1. Germline V gene data show CDR1 as MNHNS and CDR2 as SASEGT. V gave up 6 bases and J gave up 9 bases; unmatched junction bases: 8. CDR3 size: 14 residues. This CDR3 is CASSPGAGGSPLHF. CDR3 coding DNA: TGTGCCAGCAGCCCGGGCGCAGGGGGTTCACCCCTCCACTTT.

This clonotype was seen a handful of times. This chain uses TRBV28 with TRBJ1-1; no reliable D call. V was shortened by 5 bases and J by 1 base, with 11 bases between the two germline ends. The CDR3 loop spans 14 amino acids. Germline CDR1 MDHEN, CDR2 SYDVKM. The CDR3 DNA follows: TGTGCCAGCAGTCCCTTGGGAAAGAACACTGAAGCTTTCTTT. It specifies CASSPLGKNTEAFF. Based on the CDR3 plus reference TRBV28 and TRBJ1-1, the full variable domain is DVKVTQSSRYLVKRTGEKVFLECVQDMDHENMFWYRQDPGLGLRLIYFSYDVKMKEKGDIPEGYSVSREKKERFSLILESASTNQTSMYLCASSPLGKNTEAFFGQGTRLTVV.

CDR3 loop: CASSVRDRGREQYF. The DNA of the CDR3 is TGTGCCAGCAGCGTCCGGGACAGGGGGCGCGAGCAGTACTTC. The chain carries TRBV9 and TRBJ2-7, with 12 bases lining up with TRBD1. The CDR3 has 14 residues. Trimming took 2 bases from V and 6 from J; bases not matched to a gene: 3. Per germline, CDR1 SGDLS and CDR2 YYNGEE.

Many counts were recorded for this clonotype. The chain employs TRBV7-9 and TRBJ2-7, with 7 bases lining up with TRBD1. This CDR3 comprises 13 residues. Trimming at V came to 5 bases and at J to 3 bases, leaving 4 bases not matched to a gene. Germline lookup yields CDR1 SEHNR and CDR2 FQNEAQ (reference sequence). In DNA form, the CDR3 reads TGTGCCAGCAGCCCCGACAGGGACTACGAGCAGTACTTC. This translates into CASSPDRDYEQYF. The complete variable domain, with remaining parts taken from reference TRBV7-9 and TRBJ2-7, reads DTGVSQNPRHKITKRGQNVTFRCDPISEHNRLYWYRQTLGQGPEFLTYFQNEAQLEKSRLLSDRFSAERPKGSFSTLEIQRTEQGDSAMYLCASSPDRDYEQYFGPGTRLTVT.

This clonotype was seen many times. The J gene is TRBJ2-2, the V gene TRBV5-1, with TRBD2 matching over 11 bases. Germline CDR1 reads SGHRS; CDR2 reads YFSETQ. The length of the CDR3 is 17 residues. V lost 4 bases to trimming and J lost 7 bases; unmatched junction nucleotides: 12. CDR3 region: CASSRNIAGGLNGELFF. Written as DNA, the CDR3 is TGCGCCAGCAGCCGCAATATAGCGGGAGGGCTGAACGGGGAGCTGTTTTTT.

This clonotype was picked up one time. This rearrangement joins TRBV7-2 to TRBJ1-5; D might be TRBD1 (6 bases). CDR3 length: 14 residues. The germline V gene encodes CDR1 SGHTA and CDR2 FQGNSA. Trimming removed 5 bases at V and 7 bases at J, with 15 bases between. The chain's CDR3 is CASSHYRAEQPQHF. CDR3 in DNA: TGTGCCAGCAGCCACTACAGGGCGGAGCAGCCCCAGCATTTT.

This clonotype was recorded at least ten times. The rearrangement uses TRBV20-1 and TRBJ2-1, with TRBD2 matching 10 bases. The CDR3 sequence is 16 residues long. Germline CDR1 and CDR2: DFQATT and SNEGSKA (reference sequence). V gave up 6 bases and J gave up 0 bases; unmatched junction bases: 8. CDR3 sequence reads: CSAEREGPISYNEQFF. CDR3 DNA sequence: TGCAGTGCCGAGCGGGAGGGCCCCATCTCCTACAATGAGCAGTTCTTC.

This clonotype was detected many times. V and J are TRBV5-1 and TRBJ2-2; unclear D gene. The germline CDR1 and CDR2 sequences are SGHRS and YFSETQ. Trimming took off 0 bases at V and 3 bases at J, with 9 bases between the two ends. The CDR3 totals 15 residues. The CDR3 protein is CASSLDDHYTGELFF. In nucleotides, the CDR3 is TGCGCCAGCAGCTTGGATGATCATTACACCGGGGAGCTGTTTTTT. The full variable domain, completed using reference TRBV5-1 and TRBJ2-2, is KAGVTQTPRYLIKTRGQQVTLSCSPISGHRSVSWYQQTPGQGLQFLFEYFSETQRNKGNFPGRFSGRQFSNSRSEMNVSTLELGDSALYLCASSLDDHYTGELFFGEGSRLTVL.